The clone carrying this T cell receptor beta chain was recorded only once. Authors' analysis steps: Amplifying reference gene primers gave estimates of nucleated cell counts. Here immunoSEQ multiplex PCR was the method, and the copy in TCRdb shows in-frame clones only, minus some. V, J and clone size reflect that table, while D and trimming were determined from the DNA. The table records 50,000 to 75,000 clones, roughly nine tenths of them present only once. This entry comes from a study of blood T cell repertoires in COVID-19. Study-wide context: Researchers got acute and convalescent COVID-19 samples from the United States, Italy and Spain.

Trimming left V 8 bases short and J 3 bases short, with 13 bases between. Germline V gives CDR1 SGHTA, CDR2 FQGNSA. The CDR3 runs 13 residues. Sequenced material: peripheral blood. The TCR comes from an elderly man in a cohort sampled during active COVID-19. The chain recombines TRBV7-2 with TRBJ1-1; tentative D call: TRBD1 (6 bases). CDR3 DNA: TGTGCCAGCGGGATAAACAGGGACACTGAAGCTTTCTTT. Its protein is CASGINRDTEAFF.